This T cell receptor (beta chain) was identified in a study of siplizumab effects on memory and regulatory T cells. Study-level findings and limits: Suppression by proliferating Tregs derived from siplizumab cultures was not verified. Greater diversity than memory cells seemed evident in naive T cells, which also appeared to be major alloresponse contributors. The mean Treg-derived percentage of mappable alloreactive CD4+ clones was 60% to 80% with siplizumab compared with about 30% in controls.

The germline gives CDR1 SGHTA, CDR2 FQGNSA. J lost 11 bases, V lost 5 bases, and 6 bases had no gene match. CDR3 size: 12 residues. As for this clone: Antigen unknown.

The method was immunoSEQ multiplex PCR; TCRdb's version includes in-frame clones alone and lacks a portion of them. Of 70,000 to 100,000 clones in the sample, roughly 93% were seen once. What was sequenced was CD8+ T cells sorted from blood. This TCR was sampled from a human donor in good health. This sequence joins TRBV7-2 and TRBJ1-1; 9 positions match TRBD1. The CDR3 region is CASSQDRGEAFF. For the CDR3, the DNA is TGTGCCAGCAGCCAGGACAGGGGCGAGGCTTTCTTT.